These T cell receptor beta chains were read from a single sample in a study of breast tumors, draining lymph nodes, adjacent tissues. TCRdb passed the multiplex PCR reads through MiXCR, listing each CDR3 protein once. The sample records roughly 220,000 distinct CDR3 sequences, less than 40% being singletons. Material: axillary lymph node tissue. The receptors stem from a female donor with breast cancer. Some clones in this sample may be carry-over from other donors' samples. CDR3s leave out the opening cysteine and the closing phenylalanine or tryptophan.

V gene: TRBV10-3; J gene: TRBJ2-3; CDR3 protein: AISSTGNTDTQY
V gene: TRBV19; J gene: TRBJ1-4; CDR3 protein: ASSRGTTGSTNEKLF
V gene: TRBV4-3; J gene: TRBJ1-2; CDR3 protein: ASSQGTGGDGYT
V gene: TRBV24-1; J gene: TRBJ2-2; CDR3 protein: ATSDFGLSNTGELF
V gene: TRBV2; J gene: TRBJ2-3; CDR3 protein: ASRPGTGFTDTQY
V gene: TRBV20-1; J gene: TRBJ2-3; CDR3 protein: SAYSGSVTDTQY
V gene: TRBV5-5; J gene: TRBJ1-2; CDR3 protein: ASSLQGFSLYGYT
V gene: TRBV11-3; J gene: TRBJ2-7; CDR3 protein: ASSPGLAGGVYEQY
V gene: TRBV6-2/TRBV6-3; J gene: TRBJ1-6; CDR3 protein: ATSPGGSPLH
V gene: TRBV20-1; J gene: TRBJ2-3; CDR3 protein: SARVGLAGTDTQY
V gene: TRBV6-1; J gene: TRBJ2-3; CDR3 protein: ASSEGLADTDTQY
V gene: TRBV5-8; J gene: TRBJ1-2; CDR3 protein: ASSLQGDVNYGYT
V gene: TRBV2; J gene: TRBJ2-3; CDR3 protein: ASRGTTWGADTQY
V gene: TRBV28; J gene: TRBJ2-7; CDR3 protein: ASTGTDSYEQY